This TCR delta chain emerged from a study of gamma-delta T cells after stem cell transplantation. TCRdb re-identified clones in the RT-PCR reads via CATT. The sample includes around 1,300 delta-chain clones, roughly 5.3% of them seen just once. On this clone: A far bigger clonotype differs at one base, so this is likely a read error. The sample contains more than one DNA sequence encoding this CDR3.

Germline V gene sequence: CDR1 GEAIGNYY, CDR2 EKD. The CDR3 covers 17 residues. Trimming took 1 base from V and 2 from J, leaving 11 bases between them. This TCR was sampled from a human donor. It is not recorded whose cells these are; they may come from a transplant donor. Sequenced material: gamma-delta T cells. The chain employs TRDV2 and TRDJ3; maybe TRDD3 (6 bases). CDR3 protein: CACDTTGGTWDTRQMFF. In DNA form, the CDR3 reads TGTGCCTGTGACACGACGGGGGGAACCTGGGACACCCGACAGATGTTTTTC.